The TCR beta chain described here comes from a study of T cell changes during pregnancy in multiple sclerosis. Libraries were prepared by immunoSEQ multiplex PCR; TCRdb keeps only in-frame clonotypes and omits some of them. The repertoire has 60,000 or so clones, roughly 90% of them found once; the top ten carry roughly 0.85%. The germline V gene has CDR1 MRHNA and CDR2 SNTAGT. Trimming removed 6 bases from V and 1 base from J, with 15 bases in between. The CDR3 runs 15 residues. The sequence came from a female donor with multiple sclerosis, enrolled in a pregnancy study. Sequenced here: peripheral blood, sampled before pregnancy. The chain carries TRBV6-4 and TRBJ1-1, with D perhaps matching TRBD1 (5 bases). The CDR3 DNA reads TGTGCCAGCAGGACAGAGGCCCTAACGAACACTGAAGCTTTCTTT. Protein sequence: CASRTEALTNTEAFF.